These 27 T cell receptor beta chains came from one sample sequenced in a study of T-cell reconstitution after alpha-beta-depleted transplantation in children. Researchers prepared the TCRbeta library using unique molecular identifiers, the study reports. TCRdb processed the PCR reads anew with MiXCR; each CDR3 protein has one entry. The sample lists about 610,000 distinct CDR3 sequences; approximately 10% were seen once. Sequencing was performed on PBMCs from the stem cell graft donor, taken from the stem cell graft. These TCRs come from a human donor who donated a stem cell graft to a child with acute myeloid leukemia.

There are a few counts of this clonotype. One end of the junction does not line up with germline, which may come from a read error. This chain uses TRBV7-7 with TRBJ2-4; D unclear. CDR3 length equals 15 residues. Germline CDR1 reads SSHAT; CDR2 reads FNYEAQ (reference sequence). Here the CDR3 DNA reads TGTGCTAGCAGCCCTCGTCTTGAGCCCAAAAACATTCAGTACTTC. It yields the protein CASSPRLEPKNIQYF.

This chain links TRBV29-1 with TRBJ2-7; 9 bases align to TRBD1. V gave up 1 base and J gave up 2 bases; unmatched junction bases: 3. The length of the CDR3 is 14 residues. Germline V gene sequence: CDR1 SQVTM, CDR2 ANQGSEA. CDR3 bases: TGCAGCGTTGAAGGGACAGGGGAGACCTACGAGCAGTACTTC. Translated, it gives CSVEGTGETYEQYF.

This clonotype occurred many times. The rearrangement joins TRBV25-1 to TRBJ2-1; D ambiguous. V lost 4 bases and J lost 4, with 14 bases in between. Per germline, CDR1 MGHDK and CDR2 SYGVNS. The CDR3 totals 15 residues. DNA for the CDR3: TGTGCCAGCAGTGTTAAGGCAGACGGTTACAATGAGCAGTTCTTC. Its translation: CASSVKADGYNEQFF.

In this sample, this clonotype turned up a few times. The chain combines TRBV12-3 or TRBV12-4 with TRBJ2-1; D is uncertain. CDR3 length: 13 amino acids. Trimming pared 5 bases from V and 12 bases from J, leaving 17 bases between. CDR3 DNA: TGTGCCAGCAGTCTTAATACCGGTGCCGTGCAGTTCTTC. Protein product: CASSLNTGAVQFF.

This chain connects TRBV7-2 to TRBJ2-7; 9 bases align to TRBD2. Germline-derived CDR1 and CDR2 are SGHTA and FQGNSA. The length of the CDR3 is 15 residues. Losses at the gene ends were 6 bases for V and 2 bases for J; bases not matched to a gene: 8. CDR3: CASSRSGRGPYEQYF. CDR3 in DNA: TGTGCCAGCAGTCGTAGCGGGAGAGGGCCCTACGAGCAGTACTTC.

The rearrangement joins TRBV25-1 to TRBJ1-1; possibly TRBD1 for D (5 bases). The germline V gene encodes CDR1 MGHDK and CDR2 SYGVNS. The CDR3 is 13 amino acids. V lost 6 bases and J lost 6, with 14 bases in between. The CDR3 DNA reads TGTGCCAGCAGACCGGGAGGGGCGGCTGAAGCTTTCTTT. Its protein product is CASRPGGAAEAFF.

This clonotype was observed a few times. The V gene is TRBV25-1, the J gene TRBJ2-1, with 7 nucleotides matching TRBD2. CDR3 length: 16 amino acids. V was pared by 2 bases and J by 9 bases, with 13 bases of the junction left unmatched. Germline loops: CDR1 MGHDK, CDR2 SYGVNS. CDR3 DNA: TGTGCCAGCAGTGAAGGGGCGGGAGTAGGGAGGGGTGAGCAGTTCTTC. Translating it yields CASSEGAGVGRGEQFF.

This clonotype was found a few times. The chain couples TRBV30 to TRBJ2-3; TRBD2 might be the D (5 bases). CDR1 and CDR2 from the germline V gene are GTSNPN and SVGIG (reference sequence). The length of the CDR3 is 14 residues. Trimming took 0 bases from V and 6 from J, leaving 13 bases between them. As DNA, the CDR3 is TGTGCCTGGAGTGTGGGTGGGAGTTCGGATACGCAGTATTTT. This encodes CAWSVGGSSDTQYF.

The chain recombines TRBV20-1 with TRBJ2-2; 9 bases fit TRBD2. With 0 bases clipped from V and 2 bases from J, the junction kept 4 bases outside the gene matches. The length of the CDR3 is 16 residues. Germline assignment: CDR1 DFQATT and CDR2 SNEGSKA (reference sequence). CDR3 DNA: TGCAGTGCTAGAGAATTAGCGGGAGATAACACCGGGGAGCTGTTTTTT. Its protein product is CSARELAGDNTGELFF.

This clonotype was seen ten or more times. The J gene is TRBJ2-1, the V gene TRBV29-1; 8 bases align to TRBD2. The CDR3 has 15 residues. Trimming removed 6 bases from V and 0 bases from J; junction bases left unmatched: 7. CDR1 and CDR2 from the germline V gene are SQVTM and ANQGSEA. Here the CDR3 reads CSVPTSGNSYNEQFF. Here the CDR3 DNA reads TGCAGCGTCCCAACTAGCGGAAACTCCTACAATGAGCAGTTCTTC.

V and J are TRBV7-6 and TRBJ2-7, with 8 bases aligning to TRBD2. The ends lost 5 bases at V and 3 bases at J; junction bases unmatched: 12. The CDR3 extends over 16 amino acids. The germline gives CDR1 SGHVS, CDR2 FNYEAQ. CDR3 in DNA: TGTGCCAGCAGCCCCCAGGGACTAGAAGGGGGCTACGAGCAGTACTTC. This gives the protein CASSPQGLEGGYEQYF.

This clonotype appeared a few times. CDR3 nucleotide sequence: TGTGCCAGCTCACCATTGGGGATCCAAGAGACCCAGTACTTC. Protein: CASSPLGIQETQYF. The rearrangement uses TRBV18 and TRBJ2-5; unclear D gene. Germline CDR1 and CDR2: KGHSH and LQKENI. This CDR3 contains 14 residues. V was trimmed by 2 bases and J by 1 base, leaving 8 bases between them.

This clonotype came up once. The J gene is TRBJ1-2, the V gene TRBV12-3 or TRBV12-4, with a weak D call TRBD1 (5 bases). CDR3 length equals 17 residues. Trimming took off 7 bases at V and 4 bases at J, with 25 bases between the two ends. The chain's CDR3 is CASTVTGTRNGGYGYTF. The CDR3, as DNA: TGTGCCAGCACCGTTACCGGGACTCGCAATGGCGGCTATGGCTACACCTTC.

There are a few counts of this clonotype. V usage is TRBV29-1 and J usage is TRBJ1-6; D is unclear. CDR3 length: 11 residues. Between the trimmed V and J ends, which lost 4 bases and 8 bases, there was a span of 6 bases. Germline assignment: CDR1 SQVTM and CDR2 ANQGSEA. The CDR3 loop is CSVGADSPLHF. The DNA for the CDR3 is TGCAGCGTTGGGGCGGATTCACCCCTCCACTTT.

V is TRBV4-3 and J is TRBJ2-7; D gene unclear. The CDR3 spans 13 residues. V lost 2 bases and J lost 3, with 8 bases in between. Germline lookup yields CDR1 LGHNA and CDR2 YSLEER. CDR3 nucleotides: TGCGCCAGCAGCCAATCGCTGAGCTACGAGCAGTACTTC. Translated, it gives CASSQSLSYEQYF.

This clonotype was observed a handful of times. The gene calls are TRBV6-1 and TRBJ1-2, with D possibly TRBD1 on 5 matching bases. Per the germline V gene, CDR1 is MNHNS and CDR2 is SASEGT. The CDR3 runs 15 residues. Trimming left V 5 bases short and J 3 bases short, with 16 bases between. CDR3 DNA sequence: TGTGCCAGCAGTCCCCCGGGGCAGGCGTACTATGGCTACACCTTC. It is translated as CASSPPGQAYYGYTF.

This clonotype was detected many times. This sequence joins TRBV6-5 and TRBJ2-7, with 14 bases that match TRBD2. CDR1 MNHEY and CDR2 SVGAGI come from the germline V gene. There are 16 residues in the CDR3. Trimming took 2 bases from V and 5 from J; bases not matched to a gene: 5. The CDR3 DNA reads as TGTGCCAGCAGTTACCTGGGACTAGCGGGAGAACACGAGCAGTACTTC. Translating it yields CASSYLGLAGEHEQYF.

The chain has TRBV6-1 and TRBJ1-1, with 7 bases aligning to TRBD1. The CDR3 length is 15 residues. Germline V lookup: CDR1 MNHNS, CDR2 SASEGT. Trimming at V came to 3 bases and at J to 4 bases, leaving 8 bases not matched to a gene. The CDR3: CASSDPTGTSTEAFF. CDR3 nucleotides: TGTGCCAGCAGTGACCCGACAGGGACGAGCACTGAAGCTTTCTTT.

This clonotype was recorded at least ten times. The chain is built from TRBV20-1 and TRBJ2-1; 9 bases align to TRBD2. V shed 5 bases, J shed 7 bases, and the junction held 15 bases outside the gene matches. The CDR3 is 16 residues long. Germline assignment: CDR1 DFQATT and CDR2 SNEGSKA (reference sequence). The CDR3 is CSAPRQTSGRGNEQFF. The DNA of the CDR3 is TGCAGTGCTCCGAGACAGACTAGCGGCCGGGGGAATGAGCAGTTCTTC.

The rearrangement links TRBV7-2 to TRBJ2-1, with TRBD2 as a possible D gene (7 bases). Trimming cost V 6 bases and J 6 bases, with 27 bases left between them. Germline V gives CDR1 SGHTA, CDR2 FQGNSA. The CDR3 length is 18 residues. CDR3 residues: CASRPNLTGLRGGNEQFF. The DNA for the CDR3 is TGTGCCAGCAGACCGAATCTGACTGGTTTAAGGGGGGGCAATGAGCAGTTCTTC.

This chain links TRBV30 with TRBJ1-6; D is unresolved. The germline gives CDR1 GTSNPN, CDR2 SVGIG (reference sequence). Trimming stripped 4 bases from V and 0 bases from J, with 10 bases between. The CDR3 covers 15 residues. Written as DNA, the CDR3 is TGTGCCTGGACGGACCTGGGCTCCTATAATTCACCCCTCCACTTT. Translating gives CAWTDLGSYNSPLHF.

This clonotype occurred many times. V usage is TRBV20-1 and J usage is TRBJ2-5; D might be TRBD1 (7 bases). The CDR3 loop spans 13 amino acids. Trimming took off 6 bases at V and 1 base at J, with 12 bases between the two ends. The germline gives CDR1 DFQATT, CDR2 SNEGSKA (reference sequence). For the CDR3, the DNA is TGCAGTGCGGCGGGACAGAGCCAAGAGACCCAGTACTTC. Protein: CSAAGQSQETQYF.

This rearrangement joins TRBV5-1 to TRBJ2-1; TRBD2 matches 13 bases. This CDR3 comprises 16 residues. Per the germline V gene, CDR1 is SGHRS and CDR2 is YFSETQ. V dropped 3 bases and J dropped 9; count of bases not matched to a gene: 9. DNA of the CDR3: TGCGCCAGCAGCTCGAGACTAGCGGGAGGATATGGTGAGCAGTTCTTC. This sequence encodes CASSSRLAGGYGEQFF.

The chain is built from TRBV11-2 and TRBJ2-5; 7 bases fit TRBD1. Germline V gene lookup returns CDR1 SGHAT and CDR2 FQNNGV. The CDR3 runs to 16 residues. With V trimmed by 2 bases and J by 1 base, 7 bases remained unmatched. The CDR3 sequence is CASSLPNDRAQETQYF. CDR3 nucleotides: TGTGCCAGCAGCTTACCGAACGACAGGGCCCAAGAGACCCAGTACTTC.

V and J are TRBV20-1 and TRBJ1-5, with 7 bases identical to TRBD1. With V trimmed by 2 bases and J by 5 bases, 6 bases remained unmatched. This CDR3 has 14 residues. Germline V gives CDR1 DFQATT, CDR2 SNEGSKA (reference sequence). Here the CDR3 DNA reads TGCAGTGCTAGACCGGGACAGACATATCAGCCCCAGCATTTT. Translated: CSARPGQTYQPQHF.

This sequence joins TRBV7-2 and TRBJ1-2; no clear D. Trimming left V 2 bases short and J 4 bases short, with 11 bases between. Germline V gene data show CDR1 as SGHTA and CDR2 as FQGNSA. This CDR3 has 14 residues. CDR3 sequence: CASSLPGELYGYTF. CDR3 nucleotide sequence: TGTGCCAGCAGCTTACCCGGGGAGCTCTATGGCTACACCTTC.

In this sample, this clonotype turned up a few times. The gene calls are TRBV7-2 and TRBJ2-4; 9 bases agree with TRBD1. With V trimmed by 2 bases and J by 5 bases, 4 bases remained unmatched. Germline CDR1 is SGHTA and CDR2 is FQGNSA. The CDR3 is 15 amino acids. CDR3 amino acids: CASSLPGQGQNIQYF. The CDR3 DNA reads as TGTGCCAGCAGCTTACCGGGACAGGGCCAAAACATTCAGTACTTC.